This T cell receptor (beta chain) was obtained from a study of cytomegalovirus exposure and HLA in healthy donors. Study in general: A preliminary data release comprised 80 million or so unique TCRs obtained from HLA-typed donors.

Healthy individuals who donated bone marrow served as the donors. The PCR used 60 Vbeta and 13 Jbeta primers. In the study's own analysis: A later analysis counted about 80 million unique TCR beta chains, about 10 million shared. Sequencing used immunoSEQ multiplex PCR; TCRdb keeps in-frame clones, though not all of them. That table supplies the V and J calls and clone size; D and trimming were determined from the DNA. The data show fewer than 110,000 clones, around 76% seen once. CDR1 is SGHVS and CDR2 is FQNEAQ in the germline V gene. The J segment lost 0 bases and the V segment lost 4 bases, leaving 17 bases of the junction unmatched. The CDR3 runs 20 residues.

This chain uses TRBV7-8 with TRBJ1-2, with 10 nucleotides matching TRBD1. The sample consisted of PBMCs. The sequence came from a man between 18 and 29 years old in good health and CMV-seronegative. CDR3 in amino acids: CASSSLKGDRGVKANYGYTF. The CDR3 bases are TGTGCCAGCAGCTCGCTTAAGGGGGACAGGGGCGTAAAAGCTAACTATGGCTACACCTTC.